Shown below are 7 T cell receptor beta chains from a single sample sequenced in a study of T-cell reconstitution after alpha-beta-depleted transplantation in children. Using unique molecular identifiers, the investigators prepared the TCRbeta library. TCRdb reprocessed the PCR reads with MiXCR, giving one entry per CDR3 protein. The data show some 76,000 distinct CDR3 sequences, roughly a tenth seen once. This material consisted of PBMCs, taken before TCRalphabeta/CD19-depleted stem cell transplant. The receptors shown here come from a boy between 10 and 17 years old with acute myeloid leukemia, due to receive a stem cell transplant.

This clonotype occurred many times. This rearrangement joins TRBV7-2 to TRBJ1-2; 10 bases agree with TRBD1. The junction had 3 bases not matched to a gene; V was cut back by 3 bases and J by 8 bases. The germline CDR1 and CDR2 sequences are SGHTA and FQGNSA. The CDR3 runs to 13 residues. CDR3 sequence: CASSLTGGEGYTF. The DNA for the CDR3 is TGTGCCAGCAGCTTGACAGGGGGCGAAGGCTACACCTTC.

In this sample, this clonotype turned up a few times. The chain is built from TRBV28 and TRBJ2-1, with 8 nucleotides matching TRBD1. This CDR3 spans 14 amino acids. J was trimmed by 6 bases and V by 9 bases; bases with no gene match: 10. Germline CDR1 is MDHEN and CDR2 is SYDVKM. The CDR3 DNA is TGTGCCAGTGGAACAGGGGGTCAGCGCAATGAGCAGTTCTTC. It is translated as CASGTGGQRNEQFF. Variable domain in full (rest from reference TRBV28 and TRBJ2-1): DVKVTQSSRYLVKRTGEKVFLECVQDMDHENMFWYRQDPGLGLRLIYFSYDVKMKEKGDIPEGYSVSREKKERFSLILESASTNQTSMYLCASGTGGQRNEQFFGPGTRLTVL.

This clonotype was recorded at least ten times. V usage is TRBV11-2 and J usage is TRBJ1-3; 7 bases line up with TRBD1. The CDR3 extends over 14 amino acids. Germline V gene lookup returns CDR1 SGHAT and CDR2 FQNNGV. V lost 4 bases and J lost 2; bases outside the gene matches: 2. CDR3 sequence (DNA): TGTGCCAGCAGCTACGGGACAGCTGGAAACACCATATATTTT. Amino acids: CASSYGTAGNTIYF.

The sample holds many counts of this clonotype. V and J are TRBV18 and TRBJ2-5; possibly TRBD2 for D (5 bases). The CDR3 has 12 residues. The germline V gene has CDR1 KGHSH and CDR2 LQKENI. Between the trimmed V and J ends, which lost 3 bases and 5 bases, there was a span of 7 bases. CDR3 protein: CASSPRGETQYF. For the CDR3, the DNA is TGTGCCAGCTCACCCCGCGGGGAGACCCAGTACTTC.

This clonotype was found many times. The chain uses TRBV7-3 and TRBJ2-2; D is possibly TRBD2 (5 bases). V was pared by 6 bases and J by 4 bases, with 12 bases between. Germline lookup yields CDR1 SGHTA and CDR2 FQGTGA. CDR3 length equals 14 residues. CDR3 sequence reads: CASRPGGLTGELFF. DNA for the CDR3: TGTGCCAGCAGGCCCGGCGGACTCACCGGGGAGCTGTTTTTT.

By sample fraction, this clonotype is medium-sized. The chain combines TRBV4-2 with TRBJ2-7, with D possibly being TRBD1 (6 bases). V lost 2 bases and J 5 bases, leaving 28 bases between the germline ends. CDR3 length: 19 residues. Looked up from germline, CDR1 is LGHNA and CDR2 is YNFKEQ. The CDR3 sequence is CASSQTLSPGTRKGNEQYF. Here the CDR3 DNA reads TGTGCCAGCAGCCAAACACTCTCGCCGGGGACAAGAAAGGGAAACGAGCAGTACTTC.

Comments on this clonotype: This may be a read error: a much more frequent sequence differs by one nucleotide. This chain connects TRBV27 to TRBJ2-2; 8 bases match TRBD2. Germline V gives CDR1 MNHEY, CDR2 SMNVEV (reference sequence). The CDR3 totals 17 residues. The DNA for the CDR3 is TGTGCCAGCAGTCACGCAATACTAGCGGAAAACACCGGGCAGCTGTTTTTT. Amino acids: CASSHAILAENTGQLFF.